Each of the 18 T cell receptor beta chains below was sequenced from the same sample in a study of T-cell memory formation after mild COVID-19. TCRdb recomputed calls from the 5' RACE reads with MiXCR, one row per CDR3 protein. The sample holds around 510,000 distinct CDR3 sequences, about a fifth seen once. Input material: PBMCs or a T cell subset sorted from them (not recorded which). The receptors shown here come from an adult woman who had mild COVID-19 (a few samples of this study predate the infection). Cell type and time point are not known.

This clonotype was picked up a small number of times. The genes are TRBV9 and TRBJ2-7; 8 positions match TRBD1. After removal of 3 bases from V and 0 bases from J, the junction contained 5 bases not matched to a gene. Germline CDR1 reads SGDLS; CDR2 reads YYNGEE. The CDR3 is 15 amino acids. The CDR3 DNA reads as TGTGCCAGCAGCGCCGGACAGGGAACCTCCTACGAGCAGTACTTC. Encoded protein: CASSAGQGTSYEQYF.

The CDR3 DNA follows: TGTGCCACCAGTGATGAATCCCGGTATGCCGGGGAGCTGTTTTTT. Translation gives CATSDESRYAGELFF. The V call is TRBV24-1, the J call TRBJ2-2, with D uncertain. Looked up from germline, CDR1 is KGHDR and CDR2 is SFDVKD. V was cut by 3 bases and J by 6 bases, with 13 bases left in between. The CDR3 runs 15 residues.

This clonotype was observed a handful of times. V is TRBV7-9 and J is TRBJ2-1; a weak D match, TRBD1 (6 bases). The CDR3 loop spans 12 amino acids. The germline V gene has CDR1 SEHNR and CDR2 FQNEAQ (reference sequence). V was cut by 6 bases and J by 11 bases, with 14 bases left in between. For the CDR3, the DNA is TGTGCCAGCAGTTCCACCGGGACAAAGCAGTTCTTC. It translates to CASSSTGTKQFF.

V gene TRBV6-5 combines with J gene TRBJ1-2; 8 bases fit TRBD1. Per the germline V gene, CDR1 is MNHEY and CDR2 is SVGAGI. V was clipped by 7 bases and J by 3 bases; unmatched bases: 10. This CDR3 spans 15 amino acids. The CDR3 reads CASTQTGGWYYGYTF. CDR3 coding DNA: TGTGCCAGCACACAAACAGGGGGTTGGTACTATGGCTACACCTTC.

This rearrangement joins TRBV9 to TRBJ2-7, with 7 nucleotides matching TRBD2. This CDR3 contains 18 residues. V lost 0 bases and J lost 3; bases outside the gene matches: 15. Germline loops: CDR1 SGDLS, CDR2 YYNGEE. The CDR3 protein is CASSVASGGFSPIYEQYF. As DNA, the CDR3 is TGTGCCAGCAGCGTAGCTTCGGGGGGATTTTCTCCAATCTACGAGCAGTACTTC.

This chain joins TRBV24-1 and TRBJ2-3; D is uncertain. The V end lost 4 bases, the J end lost 3 bases, and 13 bases lay between the germline ends. The CDR3 has 15 residues. CDR1 and CDR2 (germline): KGHDR, SFDVKD. The CDR3 region is CATSDRSLGTDTQYF. CDR3 bases: TGTGCCACCAGTGACCGCTCCCTGGGGACAGATACGCAGTATTTT.

The chain couples TRBV18 to TRBJ2-2; no firm D call. Between the trimmed V and J ends, which lost 5 bases and 6 bases, there was a span of 10 bases. The CDR3 covers 13 residues. Looked up from germline, CDR1 is KGHSH and CDR2 is LQKENI. The CDR3 region is CASSAGRSGELFF. As DNA, the CDR3 is TGTGCCAGCTCAGCCGGACGTTCCGGGGAGCTGTTTTTT.

This clonotype was found a few times. This chain uses TRBV4-3 with TRBJ2-1, with D maybe TRBD2 (5 bases). Germline loops: CDR1 LGHNA, CDR2 YSLEER. The length of the CDR3 is 13 residues. V shed 2 bases and J shed 11 bases, with 13 bases lying between them. The DNA for the CDR3 is TGCGCCAGCAGCCAATCACTAGGGATTCAGCAGTTCTTC. Amino acids: CASSQSLGIQQFF.

J is TRBJ1-2 and V is TRBV4-1, with 12 bases identical to TRBD1. CDR3 size: 16 residues. J was trimmed by 4 bases and V by 4 bases; bases with no gene match: 7. Germline CDR1 is MGHRA and CDR2 is YSYEKL. The CDR3: CASSLGQGARGYGYTF. Written as DNA, the CDR3 is TGCGCCAGCAGCCTGGGACAGGGGGCGCGGGGCTATGGCTACACCTTC.

Only a few counts were recorded for this clonotype. This chain joins TRBV9 and TRBJ2-1; the D is unclear. Germline V lookup: CDR1 SGDLS, CDR2 YYNGEE. The CDR3 is made up of 16 amino acids. Trimming cost V 0 bases and J 0 bases, with 10 bases left between them. The CDR3 is CASSVGGPSSYNEQFF. The CDR3 DNA reads TGTGCCAGCAGCGTAGGAGGACCGAGCTCCTACAATGAGCAGTTCTTC.

A few counts support this clonotype. The chain joins TRBV9 to TRBJ2-1; 8 nucleotides agree with TRBD2. The germline CDR1 and CDR2 sequences are SGDLS and YYNGEE. With 0 bases clipped from V and 8 bases from J, the junction kept 4 bases outside the gene matches. The length of the CDR3 is 14 residues. The CDR3 bases are TGTGCCAGCAGCGTAGCGGGGGGGCTCGATGAGCAGTTCTTC. It is translated as CASSVAGGLDEQFF.

The sample holds a few counts of this clonotype. The rearrangement uses TRBV5-1 and TRBJ2-1; D is uncertain. The V end was cut by 4 bases, the J end by 1 base, with 6 bases between. The CDR3 covers 13 residues. The germline V gene has CDR1 SGHRS and CDR2 YFSETQ. The CDR3 nucleotides are TGCGCCAGCAGCCCCTTATCCTACAATGAGCAGTTCTTC. Amino acids: CASSPLSYNEQFF.

The V call is TRBV7-6, the J call TRBJ2-3, with a weak D call TRBD2 (6 bases). This CDR3 is built from 10 residues. Germline V gene sequence: CDR1 SGHVS, CDR2 FNYEAQ. As DNA, the CDR3 is TGTCACCGGGGGTTAGCGTTTCAGTATTTT. It yields the protein CHRGLAFQYF.

This chain uses TRBV5-1 with TRBJ2-7; 7 nucleotides match TRBD2. This CDR3 has 14 residues. Germline assignment: CDR1 SGHRS and CDR2 YFSETQ. Losses at the gene ends were 3 bases for V and 6 bases for J; bases not matched to a gene: 9. The CDR3 bases are TGCGCCAGCAGCTCGGCAGCGGGGTATTCCGAGCAGTACTTC. Amino acid sequence: CASSSAAGYSEQYF.

V is TRBV13 and J is TRBJ1-1; TRBD1 agrees at 8 bases. Looked up from germline, CDR1 is PRHDT and CDR2 is FYEKMQ (reference sequence). This CDR3 region has 15 residues. V lost 8 bases and J lost 0; bases outside the gene matches: 8. The CDR3 protein is CASSTQGVVNTEAFF. In DNA form, the CDR3 reads TGTGCCAGCTCGACACAGGGGGTCGTGAACACTGAAGCTTTCTTT. The whole variable domain, remainder taken from reference TRBV13 and TRBJ1-1, is AAGVIQSPRHLIKEKRETATLKCYPIPRHDTVYWYQQGPGQDPQFLISFYEKMQSDKGSIPDRFSAQQFSDYHSELNMSSLELGDSALYFCASSTQGVVNTEAFFGQGTRLTVV.

The table lists this clonotype with a few counts. The chain uses TRBV5-1 and TRBJ2-2; TRBD1 is a possible D gene (5 bases). CDR3 size: 16 residues. V gave up 0 bases and J gave up 1 base, with 10 bases separating them. Germline assignment: CDR1 SGHRS and CDR2 YFSETQ. For the CDR3, the DNA is TGCGCCAGCAGCTTGGTCAGTACAGGGAACACCGGGGAGCTGTTTTTT. It specifies CASSLVSTGNTGELFF.

This clonotype was seen many times. The chain employs TRBV3-1 and TRBJ2-1; 12 nucleotides match TRBD2. There are 17 residues in the CDR3. With V trimmed by 0 bases and J by 3 bases, 3 bases remained unmatched. Germline assignment: CDR1 LGHDT and CDR2 YNNKEL (reference sequence). The CDR3 spells CASSQDQLAGGYNEQFF. The CDR3 DNA sequence: TGTGCCAGCAGCCAAGATCAACTAGCGGGAGGCTACAATGAGCAGTTCTTC.

V is TRBV6-1 and J is TRBJ1-1; 12 nucleotides agree with TRBD1. With 10 bases clipped from V and 4 bases from J, the junction kept 4 bases outside the gene matches. CDR3 length: 13 amino acids. From germline, CDR1 is MNHNS and CDR2 SASEGT. CDR3 coding DNA: TGTGCCATAGGGGACAGGGGGCTCACTGAAGCTTTCTTT. This sequence encodes CAIGDRGLTEAFF.